This T cell receptor (beta chain) came from a study of T cell responses to AZD1222 COVID-19 vaccine (dated by TCRdb to about 2021). General notes on the study: AZD1222 recipients whose second dose came at about 4 weeks and those whose second dose came at about 12 weeks were combined into one group, since spike-specific TCR depth and breadth did not differ between the two schedules. A total of approximately 240 trial participants underwent TCR sequencing, of whom about 210 received two doses of AZD1222 and 26 received two doses of the MenACWY control vaccine. Trial participants were enrolled by age into subgroups of 18-55, 56-69 and 70-plus years, and 148, 28 and 57 TCR-sequenced participants, respectively, were included in these subgroups. Findings and caveats that apply to the study as a whole: Vaccine-associated CD4 TCRs spanned the whole spike protein, with dominant responses in regions 160-218 and 743-854. In the small 56-69-year group, the increase in depth fell short of significance, most likely because of low power. Participants were mostly white British, with more females than males. The authors suggested clonal diversity may have been underestimated. No day 14 peak-response samples were available, so repertoires were characterized only after the peak T cell response. After two AZD1222 doses, both the breadth and the depth of spike-specific TCRs were significantly higher than at day 0 and than in MenACWY recipients. Conclusions about previously exposed vaccinees are limited because only six or seven AZD1222 recipients were SARS-CoV-2 seropositive at baseline. Reportedly, almost half of the unique spike-specific TCRs recognized epitopes lying outside the regions that are mutated in the B.1.351 and B.1.1.7 variants.

Note on this clone: What antigen it recognizes has not been identified. No quality values exist for individual bases; no much larger clone is one base distant.

In the paper's terms, the time point label means: baseline before first vaccination. Samples from vaccinated people were obtained from the UK trials COV001 and COV002, which included a single-blind randomized controlled phase 2/3 trial of AZD1222 (ChAdOx1 nCoV-19) in healthy adults. For TCRbeta chain sequencing, PBMC samples were collected from trial participants at day 0 and at day 28 after the second dose. V was cut back by 0 bases and J by 8 bases, leaving a gap of 4 bases between them. The cysteine opens and the phenylalanine closes a CDR3 of 12 amino acids. Of the read, only the CDR3 DNA is kept; its 36 bases are in frame from base 1. CDR1 and CDR2 (LNHNV, YYDKDF) derive from the germline V gene (reference sequence). The CDR3 regions of human TCRbeta chains were analyzed by immunosequencing. Under the source paper's analysis protocol: TCRs in the repertoires were compared against a reference library of SARS-CoV-2-specific TCRs that had been generated with the MIRA antigen-specificity platform. Breadth was defined as the fraction of unique TCRs that were SARS-CoV-2-associated. Depth was defined as the fraction of total T cells that were SARS-CoV-2-associated. Using the MIRA data, each spike-specific TCR was assigned both to the spike region to which the TCR was reactive and to a CD4 or CD8 class. Log10-transformed breadth and depth values were compared by one-way ANOVA with Sidak's multiple comparisons tests. The table comes from immuneACCESS by way of TCRdb, which keeps in-frame sequences with V and J called. Part of the clones is missing from these tables; in studies checked, under half for an unresolved V gene and the rest for unknown reasons. V, J and clone size reflect that table, while D and trimming were determined from the DNA. This sample gives 60,000 to 70,000 clones in total; roughly 85% of them show up just once. Roughly 18% of the sample belongs to the ten largest clones.

The TCR sequence derives from an adult in good health. The sequence is built from TRBV15 and TRBJ1-4, with the D segment identity uncertain. Sequencing used peripheral blood, obtained on day 0 of AZD1222 vaccination. The CDR3 amino acid sequence is: CATSRELEKLFF. The DNA reads TGTGCCACCAGCAGAGAGTTAGAAAAACTGTTTTTT.